This T cell receptor (beta chain) was retrieved from a study of blood T cell repertoires in COVID-19. About the study: Acute-phase and convalescent COVID-19 samples originated in the United States, Italy and Spain. PBMCs, B-cell-depleted T cells, or T cells provided the cDNA or gDNA that made up the material.

The V segment lost 0 bases and the J segment 3 bases; nucleotides outside the gene matches: 11. Germline CDR1 reads SGHRS; CDR2 reads YFSETQ. The CDR3 has 18 amino acids. Study members were between about 18 and 95 years old and lived in 25 or so US regions. Participants' own reports of clinical history determined their cohort assignment. The protocol was immunoSEQ multiplex PCR, while the TCRdb copy is restricted to in-frame clones and leaves out a portion. The table lists under 200,000 clones, 82% of them singletons, with 15% to 20% in the top ten. The sequencing sample was made of PBMCs or T cells enriched from blood (not recorded which). The chain links TRBV5-1 to TRBJ2-3; 9 bases match TRBD2. This TCR was recovered from a man in his sixties who had recovered from COVID-19. The CDR3 bases are TGCGCCAGCAGCTTGGGGGTGACTAGCGGCCTAGCAACAGATACGCAGTATTTT. Its translation: CASSLGVTSGLATDTQYF.